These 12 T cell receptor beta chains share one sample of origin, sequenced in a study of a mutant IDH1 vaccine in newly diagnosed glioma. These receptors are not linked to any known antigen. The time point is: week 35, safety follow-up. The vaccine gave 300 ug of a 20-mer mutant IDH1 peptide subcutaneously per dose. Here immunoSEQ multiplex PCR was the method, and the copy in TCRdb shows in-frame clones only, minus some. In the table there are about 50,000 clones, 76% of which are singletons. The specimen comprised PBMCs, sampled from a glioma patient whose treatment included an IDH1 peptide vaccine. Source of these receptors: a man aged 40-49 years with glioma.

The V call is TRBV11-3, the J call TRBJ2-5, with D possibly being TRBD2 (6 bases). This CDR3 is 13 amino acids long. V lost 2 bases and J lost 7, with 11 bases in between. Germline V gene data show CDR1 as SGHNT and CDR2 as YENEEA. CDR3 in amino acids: CASSLISEGTQYF. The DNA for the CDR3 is TGTGCCAGCAGCTTAATCTCGGAGGGGACCCAGTACTTC.

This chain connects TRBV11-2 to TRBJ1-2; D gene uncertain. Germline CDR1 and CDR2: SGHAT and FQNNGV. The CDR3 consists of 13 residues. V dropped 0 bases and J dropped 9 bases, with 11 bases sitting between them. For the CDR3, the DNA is TGTGCCAGCAGCTTAGATAACTTCCCGAGCTACACCTTC. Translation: CASSLDNFPSYTF. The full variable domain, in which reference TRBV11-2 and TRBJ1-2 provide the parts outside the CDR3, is EAGVAQSPRYKIIEKRQSVAFWCNPISGHATLYWYQQILGQGPKLLIQFQNNGVVDDSQLPKDRFSAERLKGVDSTLKIQPAKLEDSAVYLCASSLDNFPSYTFGSGTRLTVV.

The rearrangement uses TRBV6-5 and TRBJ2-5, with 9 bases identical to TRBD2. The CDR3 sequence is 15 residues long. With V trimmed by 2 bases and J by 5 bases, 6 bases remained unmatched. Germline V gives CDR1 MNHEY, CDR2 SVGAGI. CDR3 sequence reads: CASSYLAGSLETQYF. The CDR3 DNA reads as TGTGCCAGCAGTTACCTAGCGGGGTCTCTGGAGACCCAGTACTTC.

CDR3 bases: TGTGCCATCTCGGGCAGAAGCGGGAGGACCTACAATGAGCAGTTCTTC. Residues: CAISGRSGRTYNEQFF. This chain connects TRBV2 to TRBJ2-1; TRBD2 aligns across 9 bases. The CDR3 extends over 16 amino acids. Germline V CDR1 and CDR2: SNHLY, FYNNEI. V shed 10 bases, J shed 2 bases, and the junction held 12 bases outside the gene matches.

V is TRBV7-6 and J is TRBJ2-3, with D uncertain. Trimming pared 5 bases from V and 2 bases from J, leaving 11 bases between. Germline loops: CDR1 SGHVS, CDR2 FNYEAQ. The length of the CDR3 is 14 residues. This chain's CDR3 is CASSPSGPTDTQYF. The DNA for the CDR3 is TGTGCCAGCAGCCCCTCTGGCCCCACAGATACGCAGTATTTT.

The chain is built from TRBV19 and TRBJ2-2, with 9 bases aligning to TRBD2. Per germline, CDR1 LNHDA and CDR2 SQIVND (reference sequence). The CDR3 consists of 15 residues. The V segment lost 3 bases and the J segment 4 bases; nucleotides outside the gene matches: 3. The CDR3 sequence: CASSISGGSTGELFF. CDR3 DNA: TGTGCCAGTAGTATTAGCGGGGGATCCACCGGGGAGCTGTTTTTT. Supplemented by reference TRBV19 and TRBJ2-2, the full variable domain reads DGGITQSPKYLFRKEGQNVTLSCEQNLNHDAMYWYRQDPGQGLRLIYYSQIVNDFQKGDIAEGYSVSREKKESFPLTVTSAQKNPTAFYLCASSISGGSTGELFFGEGSRLTVL.

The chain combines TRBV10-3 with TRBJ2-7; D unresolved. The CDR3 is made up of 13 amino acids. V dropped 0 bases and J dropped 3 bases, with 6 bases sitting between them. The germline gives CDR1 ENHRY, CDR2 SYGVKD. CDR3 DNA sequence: TGTGCCATCAGTGAGTCGGCAGACTACGAGCAGTACTTC. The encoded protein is CAISESADYEQYF.

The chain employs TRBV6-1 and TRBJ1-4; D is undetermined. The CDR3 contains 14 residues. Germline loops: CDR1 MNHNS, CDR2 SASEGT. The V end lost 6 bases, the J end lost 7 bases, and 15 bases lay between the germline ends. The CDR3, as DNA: TGTGCCAGCAGAGAATACACGGACTTTGAAAAACTGTTTTTT. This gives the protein CASREYTDFEKLFF.

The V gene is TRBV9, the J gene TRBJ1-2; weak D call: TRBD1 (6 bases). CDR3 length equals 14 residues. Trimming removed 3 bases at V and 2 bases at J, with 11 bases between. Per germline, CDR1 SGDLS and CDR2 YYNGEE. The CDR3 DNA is TGTGCCAGCAGCGGACAGGCCTCCAACTATGGCTACACCTTC. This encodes CASSGQASNYGYTF.

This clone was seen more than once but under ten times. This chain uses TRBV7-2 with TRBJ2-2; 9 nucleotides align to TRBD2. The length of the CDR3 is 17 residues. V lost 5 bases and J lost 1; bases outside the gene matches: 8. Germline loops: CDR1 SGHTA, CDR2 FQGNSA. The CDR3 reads CASSPTFSGRNTGELFF. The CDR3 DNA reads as TGTGCCAGCAGCCCGACCTTTAGCGGGAGGAACACCGGGGAGCTGTTTTTT.

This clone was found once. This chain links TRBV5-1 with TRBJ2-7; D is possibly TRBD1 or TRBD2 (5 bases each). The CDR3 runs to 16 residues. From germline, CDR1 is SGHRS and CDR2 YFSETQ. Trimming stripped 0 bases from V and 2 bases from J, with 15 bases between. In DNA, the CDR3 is TGCGCCAGCAGCTTGGCAGGGACCTACACCCCCTACGAGCAGTACGTC. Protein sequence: CASSLAGTYTPYEQYV.

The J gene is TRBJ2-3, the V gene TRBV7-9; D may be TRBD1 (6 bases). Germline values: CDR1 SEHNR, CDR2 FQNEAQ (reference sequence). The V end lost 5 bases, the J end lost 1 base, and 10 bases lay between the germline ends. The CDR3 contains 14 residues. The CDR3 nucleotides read TGTGCCAGCAGCCCCAGGACAGGCACAGATACGCAGTATTTT. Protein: CASSPRTGTDTQYF. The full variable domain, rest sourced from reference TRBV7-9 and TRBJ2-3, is DTGVSQNPRHKITKRGQNVTFRCDPISEHNRLYWYRQTLGQGPEFLTYFQNEAQLEKSRLLSDRFSAERPKGSFSTLEIQRTEQGDSAMYLCASSPRTGTDTQYFGPGTRLTVL.